These 32 T cell receptor beta chains came from one sample sequenced in a study of control samples from healthy donors and cancer patients. TCRdb's table, derived via immunoSEQ multiplex PCR, lists solely in-frame clones and lacks some. Among about 89,000 clones listed, around nine tenths were seen once. Material: blood. The receptor source for this set is a man aged 25 to 40 in good health.

This chain connects TRBV5-1 to TRBJ2-3, with no clear D. Trimming shortened V by 0 bases and J by 0 bases, and 8 bases separated the two germline ends. This CDR3 contains 15 residues. Germline values: CDR1 SGHRS, CDR2 YFSETQ. CDR3 sequence: CASSLESDSTDTQYF. The CDR3, as DNA: TGCGCCAGCAGCTTGGAGTCCGATAGCACAGATACGCAGTATTTT.

This clone was observed a single time. The chain couples TRBV29-1 to TRBJ1-2; D is uncertain. Germline V gene lookup returns CDR1 SQVTM and CDR2 ANQGSEA. The CDR3 runs 14 residues. Trimming stripped 2 bases from V and 7 bases from J, with 17 bases between. The CDR3 here is CSVEITGAPRGYTF. The CDR3 nucleotides are TGCAGCGTTGAAATAACGGGCGCCCCTCGTGGCTACACCTTC.

The chain carries TRBV12-3 or TRBV12-4 and TRBJ2-5; D call uncertain. The ends were cut back, 2 bases at V and 4 bases at J, with 8 bases in the middle. The CDR3 runs 13 residues. The DNA for the CDR3 is TGTGCCAGCAGTTTATCTCTTGGAGAGACCCAGTACTTC. Protein product: CASSLSLGETQYF.

V usage is TRBV18 and J usage is TRBJ2-1; no definite D call. The CDR3 is made up of 16 amino acids. V was shortened by 2 bases and J by 1 base, with 12 bases between the two germline ends. Germline V gene lookup returns CDR1 KGHSH and CDR2 LQKENI. CDR3 loop: CASSPNLGYSYNEQFF. The DNA of the CDR3 is TGTGCCAGCTCACCAAATTTAGGATATTCCTACAATGAGCAGTTCTTC.

The rearrangement uses TRBV7-2 and TRBJ2-1, with D possibly called TRBD1 or TRBD2 (5 bases each). Germline values: CDR1 SGHTA, CDR2 FQGNSA. The CDR3 spans 15 residues. Trimming removed 5 bases at V and 4 bases at J, with 15 bases between. The CDR3 spells CASSLAGTLYNEQFF. The CDR3 region has the DNA TGTGCCAGCAGCCTCGCAGGGACCCTATACAATGAGCAGTTCTTC. The full variable domain, rest sourced from reference TRBV7-2 and TRBJ2-1, is GAGVSQSPSNKVTEKGKDVELRCDPISGHTALYWYRQSLGQGLEFLIYFQGNSAPDKSGLPSDRFSAERTGGSVSTLTIQRTQQEDSAVYLCASSLAGTLYNEQFFGPGTRLTVL.

The chain links TRBV7-2 to TRBJ1-5, with 11 bases aligning to TRBD1. The CDR3 has 16 amino acids. The germline gives CDR1 SGHTA, CDR2 FQGNSA. Trimming removed 2 bases from V and 6 bases from J; junction bases left unmatched: 6. The CDR3: CASSLYGTGGGQPQHF. CDR3 DNA sequence: TGTGCCAGCAGCTTATACGGGACAGGGGGAGGTCAGCCCCAGCATTTT. Based on the CDR3 plus reference TRBV7-2 and TRBJ1-5, the full variable domain is GAGVSQSPSNKVTEKGKDVELRCDPISGHTALYWYRQSLGQGLEFLIYFQGNSAPDKSGLPSDRFSAERTGGSVSTLTIQRTQQEDSAVYLCASSLYGTGGGQPQHFGDGTRLSIL.

The chain links TRBV30 to TRBJ2-3; D is tentatively TRBD1 or TRBD2 (6 bases each). CDR1 is GTSNPN and CDR2 is SVGIG in the germline V gene (reference sequence). This CDR3 comprises 14 residues. Trimming shortened V by 5 bases and J by 2 bases, and 14 bases separated the two germline ends. CDR3 loop: CAWSGGDLTDTQYF. CDR3 nucleotides: TGTGCCTGGTCCGGGGGCGACCTCACAGATACGCAGTATTTT.

This clone appeared a few times. The chain recombines TRBV3-1 (or the pseudogene TRBV3-2) with TRBJ1-2, with 8 bases identical to TRBD1. The CDR3 runs 14 residues. V trimming: 3 bases; J trimming: 4 bases; junction bases outside the gene matches: 4. Germline CDR1 reads LGHDT; CDR2 reads YNNKEL (reference sequence). Here the CDR3 DNA reads TGTGCCAGCAGCCAGACTACAGGGGGCTATGGCTACACCTTC. Translation: CASSQTTGGYGYTF.

The V and J genes are TRBV5-1 and TRBJ1-1; the match to TRBD1 covers 8 bases. Trimming took 0 bases from V and 4 from J; bases not matched to a gene: 5. Germline lookup yields CDR1 SGHRS and CDR2 YFSETQ. The CDR3 runs to 15 residues. CDR3 sequence reads: CASSLGTRGLTEAFF. The CDR3 DNA sequence: TGCGCCAGCAGCTTGGGGACCAGGGGGCTCACTGAAGCTTTCTTT.

V gene TRBV6-5 combines with J gene TRBJ2-1, with TRBD1 identical over 8 bases. The CDR3 is made up of 15 amino acids. Looked up from germline, CDR1 is MNHEY and CDR2 is SVGAGI. Germline trimming cut 5 bases from V and 1 base from J; bases unmatched to any gene: 4. In DNA, the CDR3 is TGTGCCAGCAGTCACGGGACAGGTTCCTACAATGAGCAGTTCTTC. Protein sequence: CASSHGTGSYNEQFF.

CDR3 sequence (DNA): TGTGCCAGCAGTCCCGCCGCGACAGGGGGCGACGGCTACACCTTC. It is translated as CASSPAATGGDGYTF. The chain couples TRBV6-5 to TRBJ1-2; 10 bases fit TRBD1. Germline V CDR1 and CDR2: MNHEY, SVGAGI. The CDR3 spans 15 residues. V trimming: 5 bases; J trimming: 8 bases; junction bases outside the gene matches: 11.

With respect to this clone: At the DNA level, this CDR3 is encoded by other sequences in the same sample as well. V gene TRBV9 combines with J gene TRBJ2-5; weak D call: TRBD2 (7 bases). The CDR3 loop spans 15 amino acids. Germline CDR1 is SGDLS and CDR2 is YYNGEE. V dropped 0 bases and J dropped 2 bases, with 11 bases sitting between them. The CDR3 loop reads CASSVAGGPQETQYF. The CDR3, as DNA: TGTGCCAGCAGCGTAGCCGGGGGGCCACAAGAGACCCAGTACTTC.

This chain links TRBV6-6 with TRBJ2-1; 8 nucleotides align to TRBD2. Germline-derived CDR1 and CDR2 are MNHNY and SVGAGI (reference sequence). The CDR3 is 16 residues long. The V and J ends lost 0 bases and 6 bases, in that order; junction bases with no gene match: 7. This chain's CDR3 is CASSYSYGGAINEQFF. The CDR3 DNA reads as TGTGCCAGCAGTTACTCGTACGGGGGGGCCATCAATGAGCAGTTCTTC.

This rearrangement joins TRBV7-2 to TRBJ2-4, with no clear D. V dropped 2 bases and J dropped 0 bases, with 11 bases sitting between them. Germline V gene sequence: CDR1 SGHTA, CDR2 FQGNSA. The CDR3 spans 16 residues. CDR3 sequence: CASSLNFNPAKNIQYF. CDR3 in DNA: TGTGCCAGCAGCTTAAATTTTAATCCAGCCAAAAACATTCAGTACTTC.

Remarks on this clone: The sample holds other DNA sequences that translate to the same CDR3. The CDR3 region is CASSYVERGGGGYTF. The DNA of the CDR3 is TGTGCCAGCAGTTACGTGGAAAGAGGAGGAGGTGGCTACACCTTC. The genes are TRBV6-5 and TRBJ1-2; D is unresolved. With 2 bases removed from V and 7 bases from J, the gap between germline ends came to 17 bases. The germline CDR1 and CDR2 sequences are MNHEY and SVGAGI. The CDR3 covers 15 residues.

The gene calls are TRBV6-6 and TRBJ1-4, with TRBD1 matching 9 bases. The CDR3 contains 14 residues. The V and J ends lost 9 bases and 6 bases, in that order; junction bases with no gene match: 8. Germline CDR1 and CDR2: MNHNY and SVGAGI (reference sequence). CDR3 amino acids: CASYRGQRDEKLFF. The CDR3 DNA follows: TGTGCCAGTTACAGGGGGCAGAGGGATGAAAAACTGTTTTTT.

The chain employs TRBV6-5 and TRBJ1-1; D gene uncertain. V was pared by 7 bases and J by 0 bases, with 9 bases between. Germline V gene data show CDR1 as MNHEY and CDR2 as SVGAGI. The CDR3 length is 13 residues. The CDR3 loop reads CASTKGLNTEAFF. The DNA of the CDR3 is TGTGCCAGCACAAAGGGATTGAACACTGAAGCTTTCTTT.

The genes are TRBV30 and TRBJ1-2, with D maybe TRBD1 (5 bases). The V and J ends lost 4 bases and 8 bases respectively, with 23 bases between them. Germline V CDR1 and CDR2: GTSNPN, SVGIG (reference sequence). The CDR3 has 15 residues. The CDR3 here is CAWNSLGAVGRGYTF. In DNA, the CDR3 is TGTGCCTGGAATTCCCTCGGGGCGGTGGGTAGAGGCTACACCTTC.

This chain connects TRBV28 to TRBJ1-5, with D tentatively TRBD1 (5 bases). Between the trimmed V and J ends, which lost 5 bases and 1 base, there was a span of 15 bases. From germline, CDR1 is MDHEN and CDR2 SYDVKM. CDR3 size: 16 residues. The CDR3 coding sequence is TGTGCCAGCAGTAGCGGGGCGGGTGCCAGCAATCAGCCCCAGCATTTT. It specifies CASSSGAGASNQPQHF.

The rearrangement joins TRBV12-5 to TRBJ2-3; 12 bases map to TRBD2. Germline V gives CDR1 LGHNT, CDR2 FRNRAP. The J segment lost 1 base and the V segment lost 1 base, leaving 6 bases of the junction unmatched. CDR3 length equals 18 residues. CDR3 region: CASGLGVTSGGGTDTQYF. CDR3 sequence (DNA): TGTGCTAGTGGTTTGGGCGTGACTAGCGGGGGCGGCACAGATACGCAGTATTTT.

The V gene is TRBV30, the J gene TRBJ2-4, with D possibly TRBD1 on 5 matching bases. Trimming took off 1 base at V and 7 bases at J, with 14 bases between the two ends. The length of the CDR3 is 14 residues. Germline values: CDR1 GTSNPN, CDR2 SVGIG (reference sequence). The CDR3 nucleotides are TGTGCCTGGAGTGGTGACAGTGGCGTCAACATTCAGTACTTC. This codes for CAWSGDSGVNIQYF.

CDR3 region: CASSYHPGTYGYTF. The CDR3 region has the DNA TGTGCCAGCAGTTACCATCCGGGGACCTATGGCTACACCTTC. The chain uses TRBV6-2 or TRBV6-3 and TRBJ1-2; TRBD1 might be the D (5 bases). Germline CDR1 MNHEY, CDR2 SVGEGT. CDR3 length: 14 amino acids. The germline V and J ends were trimmed by 2 bases and 4 bases, with 11 bases remaining between them.

The V and J genes are TRBV9 and TRBJ1-2; D call uncertain. The germline gives CDR1 SGDLS, CDR2 YYNGEE. The CDR3 sequence is 15 residues long. The V end lost 3 bases, the J end lost 0 bases, and 12 bases lay between the germline ends. CDR3: CASSAEGSPNYGYTF. CDR3 DNA sequence: TGTGCCAGCAGCGCAGAGGGATCCCCTAACTATGGCTACACCTTC.

This chain links TRBV5-6 with TRBJ2-5; D might be TRBD2 (5 bases). V was trimmed by 0 bases and J by 4 bases, leaving 19 bases between them. CDR3 size: 17 residues. Germline assignment: CDR1 SGHDT and CDR2 YYEEEE. Written as DNA, the CDR3 is TGTGCCAGCAGCTTGGAGGCCGGGGTCGGCATCGGAGAGACCCAGTACTTC. It yields the protein CASSLEAGVGIGETQYF.

This chain uses TRBV9 with TRBJ1-1; no clear D. V gave up 4 bases and J gave up 5 bases, with 18 bases separating them. The CDR3 spans 15 residues. Germline CDR1 SGDLS, CDR2 YYNGEE. The CDR3 loop reads CASSLSSGGRTEAFF. In nucleotides, the CDR3 is TGTGCCAGCAGCCTTTCATCGGGAGGGAGGACTGAAGCTTTCTTT.

CDR3 sequence: CASSWGPTNYGYTF. For the CDR3, the DNA is TGTGCCAGCAGTTGGGGGCCTACTAACTATGGCTACACCTTC. The rearrangement uses TRBV2 and TRBJ1-2; perhaps TRBD1 as D (6 bases). V was pared by 5 bases and J by 0 bases, with 10 bases between. CDR1 is SNHLY, CDR2 FYNNEI, per germline. The CDR3 contains 14 residues.

This clone has a handful of counts. The V and J genes are TRBV4-1 and TRBJ1-1; D perhaps matches TRBD1 (6 bases). The CDR3 runs 15 residues. V was shortened by 1 base and J by 1 base, with 10 bases between the two germline ends. CDR1 MGHRA and CDR2 YSYEKL come from the germline V gene. The CDR3 DNA is TGCGCCAGCAGCCAAGTAGGCAGGGGGAACACTGAAGCTTTCTTT. Translated: CASSQVGRGNTEAFF.

The chain has TRBV6-5 and TRBJ1-5, with a weak D call TRBD1 (6 bases). CDR1 and CDR2 from the germline V gene are MNHEY and SVGAGI. This CDR3 is 14 amino acids long. Trimming left V 10 bases short and J 5 bases short, with 18 bases between. In nucleotides, the CDR3 is TGTGCCACCAAGAGAAAAGGGGGTGATCAGCCCCAGCATTTT. Translating gives CATKRKGGDQPQHF.

This chain uses TRBV9 with TRBJ2-3, with TRBD2 matching over 16 bases. The CDR3 spans 17 residues. Germline CDR1 and CDR2: SGDLS and YYNGEE. V trimming: 3 bases; J trimming: 4 bases; junction bases outside the gene matches: 5. The CDR3 DNA follows: TGTGCCAGCAGCGAGGGACTAGCGGGGGGGCGGGCAGATACGCAGTATTTT. Residues: CASSEGLAGGRADTQYF. The variable domain in full, with the rest retrieved from reference TRBV9 and TRBJ2-3, is DSGVTQTPKHLITATGQRVTLRCSPRSGDLSVYWYQQSLDQGLQFLIQYYNGEERAKGNILERFSAQQFPDLHSELNLSSLELGDSALYFCASSEGLAGGRADTQYFGPGTRLTVL.

The V and J genes are TRBV12-3 or TRBV12-4 and TRBJ2-2; D unresolved. Trimming left V 3 bases short and J 3 bases short, with 5 bases between. The CDR3 contains 13 residues. The CDR3 DNA reads as TGTGCCAGCAGTTTGCAGGACACCGGGGAGCTGTTTTTT. Translation: CASSLQDTGELFF.

The chain uses TRBV6-5 and TRBJ2-3; tentatively, D is TRBD1 or TRBD2 (7 bases each). V lost 0 bases and J 4 bases, leaving 11 bases between the germline ends. Germline V gene lookup returns CDR1 MNHEY and CDR2 SVGAGI. This CDR3 region has 15 residues. CDR3 loop: CASSYSTGRADTQYF. CDR3 nucleotides: TGTGCCAGCAGTTACTCGACAGGGAGGGCAGATACGCAGTATTTT.

CDR3 coding DNA: TGTGCCAGCAGCCCCCGGGTCACCTTATCCTACAATGAGCAGTTCTTC. It translates to CASSPRVTLSYNEQFF. The chain is built from TRBV7-2 and TRBJ2-1, with D unclear. V lost 5 bases to trimming and J lost 1 base, with 15 bases between them. The germline CDR1 and CDR2 sequences are SGHTA and FQGNSA. This CDR3 is 16 amino acids long.